This T cell receptor beta chain was retrieved from a study of blood T cell repertoires in COVID-19. Assay: immunoSEQ multiplex PCR; the TCRdb copy retains only in-frame clones and omits some. The sample shows hundreds of thousands of clones, approximately 86% of them seen only once. CDR1 is SNHLY and CDR2 is FYNNEI in the germline V gene. There are 15 residues in the CDR3. V gave up 8 bases and J gave up 3 bases; unmatched junction bases: 9. Sequencing input: PBMCs or T cells enriched from blood (not recorded which). The receptor comes from a woman in her twenties or thirties who had recovered from COVID-19. V gene TRBV2 combines with J gene TRBJ1-4; TRBD1 aligns across 7 bases. The CDR3 sequence is CASRIGDSANEKLFF. CDR3 nucleotide sequence: TGTGCCAGCCGAATAGGGGACAGCGCTAATGAAAAACTGTTTTTT.